This T cell receptor beta chain emerged from a study of T cells expressing NK-cell markers. Overall study context: CD3+CD56+NKG2C+, CD3+CD56+NKG2C- and CD3+CD56-NKG2C+ T cells, once sorted, supplied the TCR beta repertoires. Broader study findings: The CD3+CD56-NKG2C+ fraction of several donors was also led by these clonotypes. A range of about 1.0-8% of CD8+ T cells consisted of dominant NKG2C+ clonotypes in more than five donors.

Regarding this clonotype: Its antigen is not known.

The germline CDR1 and CDR2 sequences are MNHEY and SVGAGI. This CDR3 contains 15 residues. For each CDR3 protein, TCRdb gives one entry from its re-call of the 5' RACE reads, without DNA. This table lists 440,000 or so distinct CDR3 sequences. The V gene is TRBV6-5, the J gene TRBJ1-2; TCRdb's D gene call, TRBD1, goes unchecked for lack of DNA. The receptor comes from a woman between 18 and 69 years old in good health. What was sequenced was blood T cells: a sorted CD56 or NKG2C T cell subset, CD4+ or CD8+ T cells, or bulk PBMC T cells (not recorded which). CDR3: CASSYSLQERYGYTF.